These 3 T cell receptor beta chains were sequenced from one sample in a study of T cells in Graves' hyperthyroidism and ophthalmopathy. From RNA transcripts, TCR beta CDR3 regions were amplified. The study used the HTBI primer set for a first-round RT-PCR of the TCR CDR3. TCRdb reanalysed the multiplex PCR reads using MiXCR and keeps one entry per CDR3 protein. Counted here are more than 300,000 distinct CDR3 sequences, approximately 14% occurring once; the ten biggest clones make up 11%. Material for sequencing was blood. These receptors all come from a woman aged 60 to 75 with Graves' hyperthyroidism.

This clonotype was counted only a few times. V and J are TRBV30 and TRBJ1-3; tentative D call: TRBD1 (5 bases). Germline loops: CDR1 GTSNPN, CDR2 SVGIG (reference sequence). Trimming left V 1 base short and J 6 bases short, with 13 bases between. This CDR3 has 14 residues. CDR3 nucleotides: TGTGCCTGGAGTGGGGGTGGCAGGGCAAACACCATATATTTT. Its protein is CAWSGGGRANTIYF.

This clonotype appeared many times. The rearrangement links TRBV11-2 to TRBJ2-7; the D is unclear. V lost 5 bases, J lost 5 bases, and 4 bases lay in between. Germline CDR1 reads SGHAT; CDR2 reads FQNNGV. The CDR3 is 10 amino acids. CDR3 coding DNA: TGTGCCAGCAGCGGGGACGAGCAGTACTTC. Its protein product is CASSGDEQYF.

This clonotype was observed many times. This sequence joins TRBV2 and TRBJ1-5; D gene uncertain. Trimming left V 6 bases short and J 7 bases short, with 13 bases between. CDR3 length: 13 amino acids. The germline CDR1 and CDR2 sequences are SNHLY and FYNNEI. The DNA of the CDR3 is TGTGCCAGCAGGCCTCAGGAAAGGCAGCCCCAGCATTTT. Translated, it gives CASRPQERQPQHF.